This T cell receptor beta chain was found in a study of T cell responses to AZD1222 COVID-19 vaccine. Study results and limitations: Two AZD1222 administrations were followed by greater Spike-specific TCR breadth and depth. The donor group comprised mostly white British people and more females; the analysis possibly underestimated clonal diversity. Among spike-specific TCRs, nearly half reportedly target unmutated variant regions. Sampled repertoires all dated from after the peak T cell response.

A remark on this clone: Antigen specificity is unknown.

Method: immunoSEQ multiplex PCR; TCRdb's copy keeps in-frame clones and lacks some. This repertoire shows more than 75,000 clones, roughly nine tenths found once; its top ten account for under 10%. CDR1 and CDR2 from the germline V gene are LGHDT and YNNKEL (reference sequence). The CDR3 has 14 residues. Trimming cost V 1 base and J 6 bases, with 10 bases left between them. This rearrangement joins TRBV3-1 (or the pseudogene TRBV3-2) to TRBJ1-5, with D perhaps matching TRBD1 (6 bases). The sequence derives from an adult in good health. The specimen comprised peripheral blood, sampled on day 0 of AZD1222 vaccination. The CDR3 spells CASSQAGATQPQHF. CDR3 DNA sequence: TGTGCCAGCAGCCAAGCGGGGGCAACTCAGCCCCAGCATTTT.